The clone carrying this TCR beta chain occurred once. Reverse transcription of roughly 0.45 to 1 ug RNA was performed with random hexamers. TCRdb re-called the immunoSEQ multiplex PCR reads with MiXCR, one entry per CDR3 protein. This table holds hundreds of thousands of distinct CDR3 sequences, around 85% found once. CDR3 length: 14 amino acids. The V gene lost 6 bases and the J gene lost 0 bases, with 12 bases spanning the gap. Germline lookup yields CDR1 MDHEN and CDR2 SYDVKM. The authors sequenced TCR beta from blood CD8+ and CD4+ T cells. These data are taken from a study of CD8 T cells in Susac syndrome.

Sequenced: CD8+ T cells from PBMCs. This clonotype was sampled from a human donor with multiple sclerosis. J is TRBJ2-7 and V is TRBV28, with D perhaps TRBD1 (6 bases). This CDR3 reads CASRTGDTSYEQYF. The CDR3 nucleotides read TGTGCCAGCAGGACCGGGGACACCTCCTACGAGCAGTACTTC.